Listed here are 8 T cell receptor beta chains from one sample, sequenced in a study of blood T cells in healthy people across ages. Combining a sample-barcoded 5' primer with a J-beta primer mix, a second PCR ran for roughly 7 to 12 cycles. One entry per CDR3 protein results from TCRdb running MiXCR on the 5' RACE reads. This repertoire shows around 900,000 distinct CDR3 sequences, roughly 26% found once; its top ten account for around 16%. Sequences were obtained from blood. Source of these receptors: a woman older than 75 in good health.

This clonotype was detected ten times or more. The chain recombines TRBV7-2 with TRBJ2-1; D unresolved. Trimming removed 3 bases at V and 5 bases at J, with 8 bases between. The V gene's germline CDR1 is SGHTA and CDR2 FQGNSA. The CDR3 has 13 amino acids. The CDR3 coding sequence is TGTGCCAGCAGCTTCTGGGGAAACAATGAGCAGTTCTTC. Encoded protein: CASSFWGNNEQFF.

The CDR3: CSARKAETQYF. The CDR3 DNA is TGCAGTGCTAGAAAGGCGGAAACCCAGTACTTC. The chain recombines TRBV20-1 with TRBJ2-5; D ambiguous. CDR1 DFQATT and CDR2 SNEGSKA come from the germline V gene (reference sequence). This CDR3 is 11 amino acids long. The V and J ends lost 2 bases and 8 bases respectively, with 9 bases between them.

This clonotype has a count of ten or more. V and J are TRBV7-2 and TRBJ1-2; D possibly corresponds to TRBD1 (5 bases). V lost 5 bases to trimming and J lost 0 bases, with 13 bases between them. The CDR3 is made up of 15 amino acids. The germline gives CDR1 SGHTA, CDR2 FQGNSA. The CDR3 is CASSPNRGPNYGYTF. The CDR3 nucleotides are TGTGCCAGCAGCCCCAACCGGGGCCCTAACTATGGCTACACCTTC.

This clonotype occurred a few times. The CDR3 nucleotides are TGTGCCAGCAGCCCGGGGACAGGGGTCAAAGAGACCCAGTACTTC. It is translated as CASSPGTGVKETQYF. The rearrangement joins TRBV7-9 to TRBJ2-5, with TRBD1 matching 10 bases. The CDR3 loop spans 15 amino acids. Unmatched junction bases numbered 6, after V lost 5 bases and J lost 3 bases. Germline V gives CDR1 SEHNR, CDR2 FQNEAQ (reference sequence).

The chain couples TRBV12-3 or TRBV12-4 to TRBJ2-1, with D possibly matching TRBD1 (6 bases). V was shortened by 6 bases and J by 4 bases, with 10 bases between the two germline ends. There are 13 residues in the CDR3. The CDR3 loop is CASRLGAYNEQFF. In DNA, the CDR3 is TGTGCCAGCAGGTTGGGGGCTTACAATGAGCAGTTCTTC.

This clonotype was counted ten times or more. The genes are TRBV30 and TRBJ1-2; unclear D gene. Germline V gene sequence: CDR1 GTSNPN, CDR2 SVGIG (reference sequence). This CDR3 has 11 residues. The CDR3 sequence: CGRGLNYGYTF. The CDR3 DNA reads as TGTGGAAGAGGGCTTAACTATGGCTACACCTTC.

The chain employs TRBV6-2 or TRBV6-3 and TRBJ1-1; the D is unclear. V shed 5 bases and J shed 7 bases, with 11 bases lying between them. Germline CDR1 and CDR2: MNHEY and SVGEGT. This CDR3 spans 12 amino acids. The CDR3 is CASSGLANEAFF. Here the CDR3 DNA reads TGTGCCAGCAGTGGTCTCGCGAATGAAGCTTTCTTT.

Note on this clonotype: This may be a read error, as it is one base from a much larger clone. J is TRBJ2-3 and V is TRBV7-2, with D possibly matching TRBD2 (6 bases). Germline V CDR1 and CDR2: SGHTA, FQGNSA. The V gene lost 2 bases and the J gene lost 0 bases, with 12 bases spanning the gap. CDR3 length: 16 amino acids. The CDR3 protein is CASSLMAGISTDTQYF. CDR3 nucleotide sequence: TGTGCCAGCAGCTTAATGGCGGGGATTAGCACAGATACGCAGTATTTT.